The entry below gives a single T cell receptor beta chain sequence along with its context. Antigen unknown. V lost 6 bases and J 2 bases, leaving 14 bases between the germline ends. The CDR3 consists of 15 residues. Amplification of TCR beta CDR3 regions was performed using RNA transcripts as template. When the TCR CDR3 underwent first-round RT-PCR, the HTBI primer set was used. One entry per CDR3 protein results from TCRdb running MiXCR on the multiplex PCR reads. This sample carries 400,000 to 550,000 distinct CDR3 sequences, around 22% of them seen once, and the ten largest clones take about 11%. These data are taken from a study of T cells in Graves' hyperthyroidism and ophthalmopathy. Study results and caveats: The model foresaw ophthalmopathy a median roughly 6 months prior to onset.

The rearrangement links TRBV12-3 or TRBV12-4 to TRBJ1-5, with TRBD1 as a possible D gene (5 bases). The sample was blood. The sequence was collected from a woman aged 30 to 39 with Graves' ophthalmopathy. In DNA, the CDR3 is TGTGCCAGCAGGGCCGGGGGTCTGGGCAATCAGCCCCAGCATTTT. As protein: CASRAGGLGNQPQHF.